A few counts support the clone carrying this TCR beta chain. It was RNA transcripts that yielded the amplified TCR beta CDR3 regions. Initially, a first-round RT-PCR of the TCR CDR3 employed the HTBI primer set. TCRdb reprocessed the multiplex PCR reads via MiXCR and lists one record per CDR3 protein. Here the sample spans some 350,000 distinct CDR3 sequences, approximately 15% being singletons. The length of the CDR3 is 20 residues. Germline loops: CDR1 MNHNS, CDR2 SASEGT. V trimming: 5 bases; J trimming: 0 bases; junction bases outside the gene matches: 15. The source of the sample is a study of T cells in Graves' hyperthyroidism and ophthalmopathy.

The material sequenced was blood. The gene calls are TRBV6-1 and TRBJ1-5; TRBD1 matches 11 bases. This clonotype was obtained from a woman younger than 30 with Graves' hyperthyroidism that later progressed to Graves' ophthalmopathy. The CDR3 region is CASSPTTGTGGTTSNQPQHF. For the CDR3, the DNA is TGTGCCAGCAGTCCTACCACCGGGACAGGGGGGACTACTAGCAATCAGCCCCAGCATTTT.